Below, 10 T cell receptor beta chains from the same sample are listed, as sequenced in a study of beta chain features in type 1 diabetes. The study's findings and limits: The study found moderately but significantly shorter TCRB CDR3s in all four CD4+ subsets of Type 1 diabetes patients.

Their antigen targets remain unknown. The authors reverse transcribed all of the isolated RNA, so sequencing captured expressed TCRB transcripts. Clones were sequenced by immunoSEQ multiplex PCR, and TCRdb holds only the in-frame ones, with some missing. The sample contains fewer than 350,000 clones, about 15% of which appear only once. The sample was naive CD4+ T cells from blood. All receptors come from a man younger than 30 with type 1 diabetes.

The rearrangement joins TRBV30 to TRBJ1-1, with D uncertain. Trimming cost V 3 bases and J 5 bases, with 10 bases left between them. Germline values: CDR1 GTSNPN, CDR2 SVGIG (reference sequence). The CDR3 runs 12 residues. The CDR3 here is CAWSGVWTEAFF. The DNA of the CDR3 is TGTGCCTGGAGCGGGGTTTGGACTGAAGCTTTCTTT. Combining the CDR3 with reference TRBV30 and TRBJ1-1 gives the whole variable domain SQTIHQWPATLVQPVGSPLSLECTVEGTSNPNLYWYRQAAGRGLQLLFYSVGIGQISSEVPQNLSASRPQDRQFILSSKKLLLSDSGFYLCAWSGVWTEAFFGQGTRLTVV.

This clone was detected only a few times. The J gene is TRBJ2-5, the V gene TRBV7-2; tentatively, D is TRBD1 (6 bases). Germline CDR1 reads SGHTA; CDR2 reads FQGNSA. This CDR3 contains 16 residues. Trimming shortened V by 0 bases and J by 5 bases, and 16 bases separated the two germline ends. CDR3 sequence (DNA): TGTGCCAGCAGCTTAGCGGATGGGGGCGCTTGGGAGACCCAGTACTTC. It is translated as CASSLADGGAWETQYF. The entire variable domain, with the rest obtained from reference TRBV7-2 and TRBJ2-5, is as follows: GAGVSQSPSNKVTEKGKDVELRCDPISGHTALYWYRQSLGQGLEFLIYFQGNSAPDKSGLPSDRFSAERTGGSVSTLTIQRTQQEDSAVYLCASSLADGGAWETQYFGPGTRLLVL.

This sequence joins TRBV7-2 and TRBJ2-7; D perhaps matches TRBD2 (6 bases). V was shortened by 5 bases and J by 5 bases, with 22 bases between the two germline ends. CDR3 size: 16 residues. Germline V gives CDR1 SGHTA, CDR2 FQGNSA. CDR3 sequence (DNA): TGTGCCAGCAGCATTCGGAGCGGGCGAGGAGGGGACGAGCAGTACTTC. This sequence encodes CASSIRSGRGGDEQYF.

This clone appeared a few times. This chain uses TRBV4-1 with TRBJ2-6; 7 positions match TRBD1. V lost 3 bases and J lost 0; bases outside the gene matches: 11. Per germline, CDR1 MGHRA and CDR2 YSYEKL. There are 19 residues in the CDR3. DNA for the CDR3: TGCGCCAGCAGCCACGGACCCGGGACAGTTTTCTCTGGGGCCAACGTCCTGACTTTC. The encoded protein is CASSHGPGTVFSGANVLTF.

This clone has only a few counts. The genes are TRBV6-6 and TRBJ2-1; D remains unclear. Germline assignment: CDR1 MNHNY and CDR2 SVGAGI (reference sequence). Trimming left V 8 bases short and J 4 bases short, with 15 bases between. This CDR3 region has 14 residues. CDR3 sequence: CASRRDGAYNEQFF. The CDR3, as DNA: TGTGCCAGCCGAAGAGACGGAGCATACAATGAGCAGTTCTTC.

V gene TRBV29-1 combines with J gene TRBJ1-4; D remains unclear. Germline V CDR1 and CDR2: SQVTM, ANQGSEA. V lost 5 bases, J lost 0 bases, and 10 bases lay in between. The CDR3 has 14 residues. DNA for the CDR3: TGCAGCGTTTCCCAAGCTGCAACTAATGAAAAACTGTTTTTT. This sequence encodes CSVSQAATNEKLFF.

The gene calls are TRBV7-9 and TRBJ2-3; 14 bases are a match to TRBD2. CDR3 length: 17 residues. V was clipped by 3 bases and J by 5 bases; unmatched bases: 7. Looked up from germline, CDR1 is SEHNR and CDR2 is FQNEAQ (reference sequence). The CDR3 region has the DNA TGTGCCAGCAGCTTGAAGGGACTAGCGGGGGTGCTAGATACGCAGTATTTT. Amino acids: CASSLKGLAGVLDTQYF.

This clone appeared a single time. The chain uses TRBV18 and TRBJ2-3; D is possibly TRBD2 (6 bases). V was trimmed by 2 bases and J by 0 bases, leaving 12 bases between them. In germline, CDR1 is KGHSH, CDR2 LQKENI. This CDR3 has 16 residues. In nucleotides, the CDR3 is TGTGCCAGCTCACCATATTGGCGGGGAAGCACAGATACGCAGTATTTT. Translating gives CASSPYWRGSTDTQYF.

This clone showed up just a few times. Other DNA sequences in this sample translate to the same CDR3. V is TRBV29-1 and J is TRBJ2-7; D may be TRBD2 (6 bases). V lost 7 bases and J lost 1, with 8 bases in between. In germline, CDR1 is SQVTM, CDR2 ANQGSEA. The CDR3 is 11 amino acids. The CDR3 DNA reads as TGCAGCGCGGGAGTATCCTACGAGCAGTACTTC. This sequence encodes CSAGVSYEQYF.

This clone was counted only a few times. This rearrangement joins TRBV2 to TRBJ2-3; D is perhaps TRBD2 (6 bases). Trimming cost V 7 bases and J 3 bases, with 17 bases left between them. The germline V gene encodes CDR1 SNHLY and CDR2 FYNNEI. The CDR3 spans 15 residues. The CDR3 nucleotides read TGTGCCAGCACCGAGCTGGGACTGTATACAGATACGCAGTATTTT. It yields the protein CASTELGLYTDTQYF.